Included here is one T cell receptor beta chain sequence, with context. Its antigen specificity is not known. Qualities for individual bases were not recorded, and no much larger clone is one base off. TCR CDR3 regions were amplified from genomic DNA by multiplex PCR using the deep immunoSEQ assay. Genomic DNA extracted from each cell subset was distributed evenly over all wells of several immunoSEQ 96-well plates, and each plate served as one replicate. For sorted subsets, roughly 200 ng of genomic DNA, equivalent to 25,000 to 35,000 T cell genomes, went into each replicate PCR. Purified libraries were measured with a Qubit 3.0 fluorometer, size-checked on a Bioanalyzer 2100, and measured again with the KAPA Library Quantification kit. Each immunoSEQ 96-well plate was sequenced on its own single-read 150-cycle Illumina NextSeq 550 flow cell. The authors' pipeline ran thus. Because the immunoSEQ output held only junctional sequences and lacked quality scores, the filtering could not match the filtering applied to full-length reads. To assign V/J genes and CDR3, sequences were annotated against IMGT germline references using PyIR, a Python wrapper for IgBLAST v1.9. Reads with weak V/J assignments (E-value above 1e-6), missing CDR3, stop codons, out-of-frame junctions, or ambiguous translated residues were removed. V3J clonotypes were defined as sequences sharing an identical inferred V gene, J gene, and CDR3 amino acid sequence. The percentage overlap between two repertoires was calculated by dividing the number of shared unique clonotypes by the size of the smaller repertoire. RTK rarefaction, the Chao1 estimator, and Recon v2.1 estimates of unobserved clonotypes were used to assess repertoire richness. Generation probabilities were computed with OLGA for all TCRbeta clonotypes obtained by the gDNA method from four donors. TCRdb took this table from immuneACCESS and kept in-frame rearrangements with V and J called. Such tables lack part of the clones; where checked against another copy, unresolved V genes explain under half of the gap, and the rest is unexplained. V and J calls and clone size come straight from that table; D and trimming were deduced from the DNA. This sample comprises 2,500,000 or so clones, more than 90% of them detected only once. Around 0.15% of the sample comes from the top ten.

The data stem from a study of shared clonotypes between healthy human individuals (dated by TCRdb to the early 2020s). About the investigation overall: A couple of women and three men aged 18 to 49 years were included in the cohort. For each donor, CD4 naive and CD4 memory were each run on three plates, CD8 naive on two plates, and CD8 memory on one plate. To estimate repertoire size and how much clonotypes are shared between individuals, the study performed deep sequencing of blood TCR repertoires from about 5 healthy adults. To increase sequencing depth and limit assay-specific biases, different laboratories used diverse techniques to prepare libraries and sequence TCR repertoires. Between about 0.94 and 10 billion PBMCs per donor were obtained by leukapheresis.

Donors were healthy HIV-negative adults with no recently reported acute infections or vaccinations. Every donor was a Caucasian adult living in Nashville, Tennessee, USA. CD4+ T cells were enriched by magnetic negative selection; naive cells were then positively selected on CD45RA, and the negative fraction formed the memory subset. Blood was obtained by leukapheresis, after which PBMCs were separated by Ficoll-Histopaque density gradient centrifugation and cryopreserved in liquid nitrogen vapor phase. Purity and quantity of every magnetically sorted T cell population were checked by analytical flow cytometry. From each sorted fraction, genomic DNA was isolated and quantified by UV absorbance on a Nanodrop 2000c. The junction carries 12 bases between V and J, which are trimmed by 1 base and 5 bases respectively. CDR3 length: 15 amino acids, cysteine to phenylalanine. The only DNA kept is the CDR3, 45 bases in frame from the first base. According to the germline V gene, CDR1 reads MGHRA and CDR2 reads YSYEKL.

Study-wide conclusions, independent of this receptor: Because the study included only a small number of donors, the genetic and exposure-history diversity represented was limited. Estimated clonotype richness was generally larger for naive than for memory subsets. Pairwise subsampling led to the expectation that sequencing depth would affect the degree of clonotype sharing among donors. Rarefaction of sorted-subset datasets indicated incomplete sequencing despite the large sequencing depth. Compared with non-shared clonotypes, the clonotypes found in all four sorted-subset donors had higher generation probabilities. Across a handful of donors, about 4.5% of naive CD4, approximately 3.6% of naive CD8, roughly 2.3% of memory CD4, and around 0.4% of memory CD8 clonotypes were shared. Only blood was sampled, and tissue TCR repertoires likely differ from those in blood.

The sample consisted of naive CD4+ T cells sorted from blood. What this sample's cell subset or site label stands for: CD45RA+ positively selected. The chain is made from TRBV4-1 and TRBJ2-1, with the D gene uncertain. This TCR derives from a man aged 18 to 35 in good health. The CDR3 loop reads CASSQVERYNNEQFF. The nucleotides read TGCGCCAGCAGCCAAGTTGAGCGCTATAACAATGAGCAGTTCTTC.